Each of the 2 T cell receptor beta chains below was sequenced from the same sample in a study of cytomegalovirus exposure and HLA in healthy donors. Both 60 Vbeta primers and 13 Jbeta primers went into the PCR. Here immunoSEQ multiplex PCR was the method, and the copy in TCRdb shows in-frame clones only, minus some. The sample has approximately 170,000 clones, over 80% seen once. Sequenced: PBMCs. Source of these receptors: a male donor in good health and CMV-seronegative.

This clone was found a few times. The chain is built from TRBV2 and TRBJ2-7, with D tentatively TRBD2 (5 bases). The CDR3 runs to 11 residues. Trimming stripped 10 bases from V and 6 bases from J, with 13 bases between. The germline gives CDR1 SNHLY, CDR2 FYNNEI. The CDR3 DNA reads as TGTGCCACCTCCCAGACTATCGAGCAGTACTTC. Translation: CATSQTIEQYF.

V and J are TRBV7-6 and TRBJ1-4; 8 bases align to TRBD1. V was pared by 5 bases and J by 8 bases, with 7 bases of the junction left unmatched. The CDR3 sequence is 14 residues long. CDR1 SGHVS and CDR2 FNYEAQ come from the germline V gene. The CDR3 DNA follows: TGTGCCAGCAGCCCCAGGACAGGGCAGGAAAAACTGTTTTTT. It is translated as CASSPRTGQEKLFF.